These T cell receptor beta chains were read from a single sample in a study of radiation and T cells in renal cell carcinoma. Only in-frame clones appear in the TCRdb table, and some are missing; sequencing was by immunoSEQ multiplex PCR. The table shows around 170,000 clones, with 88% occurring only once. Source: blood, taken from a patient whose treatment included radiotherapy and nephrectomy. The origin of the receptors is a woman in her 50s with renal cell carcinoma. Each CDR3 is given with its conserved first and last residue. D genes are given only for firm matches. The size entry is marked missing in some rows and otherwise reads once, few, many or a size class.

TGTGCCAGCAGCCAAGTCAATCCAGCGGGGGAAGAGACCCAGTACTTC | CASSQVNPAGEETQYF | TRBD2 | . | TRBJ2-5 | TRBV14
TGTGCCAGCAGGTCGGGGGTAAACTATGGCTACACCTTC | CASRSGVNYGYTF | . | . | TRBJ1-2 | TRBV27
TGTGCCAGCAGCTTTGGGGGCAACACTGAAGCTTTCTTT | CASSFGGNTEAFF | . | . | TRBJ1-1 | TRBV7-2
TGTGCCAGCAGTTTATCGCGGTCTAGCGGGGTGGGCGAGCAGTACTTC | CASSLSRSSGVGEQYF | TRBD2 | . | TRBJ2-7 | TRBV27
TGCGCCAGCTCAGAGCGGGGGGGAAACTACGAGCAGTACTTC | CASSERGGNYEQYF | TRBD2 | . | TRBJ2-7 | TRBV5-1
TGTGCCAGCAGTCTACAGGGGTTTGGCTACACCTTC | CASSLQGFGYTF | TRBD1 | . | TRBJ1-2 | TRBV28
TGTGCCAGCAGTGAAGCAGGAGGATACACTGAAGCTTTCTTT | CASSEAGGYTEAFF | . | few | TRBJ1-1 | TRBV25-1
TGTGCCAGCAGCTCCCTAGACACAAACTATGGCTACACCTTC | CASSSLDTNYGYTF | . | . | TRBJ1-2 | TRBV5-6
TGTGCCAGCAGTTCGACCGGGACAGAAGCCTACGAGCAGTACTTC | CASSSTGTEAYEQYF | TRBD1 | . | TRBJ2-7 | TRBV6-5
TGTGCCAGTAGGAAGAACACAGGGGCCCAAGAGACCCAGTACTTC | CASRKNTGAQETQYF | TRBD1 | . | TRBJ2-5 | TRBV19
TGTGCCAGCAGTTACTCGACGGTTGGCTATGGCTACACCTTC | CASSYSTVGYGYTF | . | . | TRBJ1-2 | TRBV6-5
TGCGCCAGCAGCTTGGCCGGGACAGGGGGCTGGTATGGCTACACCTTC | CASSLAGTGGWYGYTF | TRBD1 | once | TRBJ1-2 | TRBV5-1